Shown below are 24 T cell receptor beta chains from a single sample sequenced in a study of graft-versus-host responses after intestinal transplantation. The table came from immunoSEQ multiplex PCR; TCRdb's copy has only in-frame clones and leaves some out. Found here are about 21,000 clones, 25% to 35% of them singletons; the top ten hold 9.2%. The authors combined around 200,000 CFSE-labeled responder cells with around 200,000 irradiated, violet-dye-labeled stimulator cells in plates. The material was alloreactive CD8+ T cells from a mixed lymphocyte reaction culture, obtained before intestinal transplant. Subset of the sample: CFSE-low proliferating T cells sorted from roughly 6-day pre-transplant mixed lymphocyte reaction (GvH or HvG direction). These receptor sequences come from a human patient who received an intestinal transplant.

This clone has a handful of counts. V and J are TRBV7-6 and TRBJ1-3; no definite D call. Germline V gene sequence: CDR1 SGHVS, CDR2 FNYEAQ. The CDR3 has 14 amino acids. V was cut by 1 base and J by 2 bases, with 6 bases left in between. The CDR3 DNA sequence: TGTGCCAGCAGCTTAGTCGGGCCTGGAAACACCATATATTTT. Protein sequence: CASSLVGPGNTIYF.

The rearrangement joins TRBV6-6 to TRBJ1-2; no reliable D call. Trimming took 0 bases from V and 3 from J, leaving 14 bases between them. CDR1 is MNHNY, CDR2 SVGAGI, per germline (reference sequence). The CDR3 spans 16 residues. The CDR3 coding sequence is TGTGCCAGCAGTTACTCGATCCGCGAGGACGACTATGGCTACACCTTC. As protein: CASSYSIREDDYGYTF.

This clone came up a few times. J is TRBJ2-7 and V is TRBV4-2; the D call may be TRBD1 or TRBD2 (6 bases each). Trimming took 4 bases from V and 2 from J, leaving 15 bases between them. This CDR3 is 15 amino acids long. Per the germline V gene, CDR1 is LGHNA and CDR2 is YNFKEQ. CDR3 nucleotides: TGTGCCAGCAGCCTGCTGACAGGAGGGGCCTACGAGCAGTACTTC. It translates to CASSLLTGGAYEQYF.

The V call is TRBV27, the J call TRBJ2-4; TRBD1 might be the D (5 bases). CDR1 is MNHEY and CDR2 is SMNVEV in the germline V gene (reference sequence). Trimming took 5 bases from V and 2 from J, leaving 10 bases between them. This CDR3 has 14 amino acids. The CDR3 sequence is CASSEQDTKNIQYF. CDR3 in DNA: TGTGCCAGCAGTGAACAGGATACCAAAAACATTCAGTACTTC.

CDR3 nucleotide sequence: TGTGCCAGCAGTCCCCGGTGGGTTTTGGGGGGGCGCTGGGACACCGGGGAGCTGTTTTTT. This codes for CASSPRWVLGGRWDTGELFF. This chain connects TRBV28 to TRBJ2-2; perhaps TRBD2 as D (7 bases). The CDR3 consists of 20 residues. V lost 5 bases, J lost 3 bases, and 28 bases lay in between. CDR1 is MDHEN, CDR2 SYDVKM, per germline. The full variable domain, its missing parts supplied by reference TRBV28 and TRBJ2-2, is DVKVTQSSRYLVKRTGEKVFLECVQDMDHENMFWYRQDPGLGLRLIYFSYDVKMKEKGDIPEGYSVSREKKERFSLILESASTNQTSMYLCASSPRWVLGGRWDTGELFFGEGSRLTVL.

This clone occurred a few times. The rearrangement joins TRBV19 to TRBJ2-1; D ambiguous. This CDR3 has 13 residues. The V and J ends lost 0 bases and 3 bases respectively, with 3 bases between them. CDR1 is LNHDA and CDR2 is SQIVND in the germline V gene (reference sequence). The CDR3 loop is CASSIDDYNEQFF. The CDR3 nucleotides are TGTGCCAGTAGTATAGATGACTACAATGAGCAGTTCTTC.

The gene calls are TRBV9 and TRBJ2-1; 8 bases line up with TRBD2. V shed 4 bases and J 8 bases; nucleotides not matched to a gene: 14. The CDR3 is made up of 16 amino acids. CDR1 and CDR2 (germline): SGDLS, YYNGEE. The chain's CDR3 is CASSRGGGGGSDEQFF. CDR3 DNA sequence: TGTGCCAGCAGCAGGGGTGGTGGCGGGGGGTCGGATGAGCAGTTCTTC. Full variable domain (outside the CDR3, taken from reference TRBV9 and TRBJ2-1): DSGVTQTPKHLITATGQRVTLRCSPRSGDLSVYWYQQSLDQGLQFLIQYYNGEERAKGNILERFSAQQFPDLHSELNLSSLELGDSALYFCASSRGGGGGSDEQFFGPGTRLTVL.

V and J are TRBV5-1 and TRBJ1-1; D gene unclear. Trimming removed 4 bases from V and 3 bases from J, with 13 bases in between. Germline V gene lookup returns CDR1 SGHRS and CDR2 YFSETQ. The CDR3 extends over 14 amino acids. This chain's CDR3 is CASSPPRWDTEAFF. CDR3 bases: TGCGCCAGCAGCCCCCCGAGGTGGGACACTGAAGCTTTCTTT.

The chain couples TRBV27 to TRBJ1-6; D gene unclear. Germline values: CDR1 MNHEY, CDR2 SMNVEV (reference sequence). Trimming shortened V by 0 bases and J by 7 bases, and 10 bases separated the two germline ends. The CDR3 is 15 amino acids. The CDR3 spells CASSLSLGPNSPLHF. The CDR3 coding sequence is TGTGCCAGCAGTTTATCGCTAGGTCCCAATTCACCCCTCCACTTT.

The chain recombines TRBV7-3 with TRBJ2-3, with D tentatively TRBD2 (5 bases). This CDR3 comprises 17 residues. CDR1 and CDR2 (germline): SGHTA, FQGTGA. V was clipped by 1 base and J by 2 bases, with 16 bases between them. The CDR3 bases are TGTGCCAGCAGCTTAAGGATCAGCGGCAGTGTCACAGATACGCAGTATTTT. Residues: CASSLRISGSVTDTQYF.

This clone was counted a few times. The gene calls are TRBV19 and TRBJ2-1; the D gene is possibly TRBD2 (5 bases). Trimming took off 3 bases at V and 0 bases at J, with 9 bases between the two ends. This CDR3 spans 15 amino acids. The germline V gene encodes CDR1 LNHDA and CDR2 SQIVND (reference sequence). As DNA, the CDR3 is TGTGCCAGTAGTATCTTGGGAGTCTCCTACAATGAGCAGTTCTTC. It yields the protein CASSILGVSYNEQFF.

This clone was picked up a small number of times. V is TRBV4-1 and J is TRBJ2-5, with TRBD1 identical over 7 bases. Germline CDR1 is MGHRA and CDR2 is YSYEKL. Unmatched junction bases numbered 2, after V lost 4 bases and J lost 3 bases. The CDR3 contains 13 residues. DNA of the CDR3: TGCGCCAGCAGCCGAGGGACAGAAGAGACCCAGTACTTC. It yields the protein CASSRGTEETQYF.

About this clone itself: At one boundary the junction diverges from the germline segment, which might be a read error. The rearrangement joins TRBV9 to TRBJ2-5; 7 bases agree with TRBD1. Germline V gene lookup returns CDR1 SGDLS and CDR2 YYNGEE. This CDR3 region has 15 residues. The CDR3: CACSAGGDSLDGQYF. The CDR3 region has the DNA TGTGCCTGCAGCGCAGGTGGGGACAGCCTCGATGGGCAGTACTTC.

This CDR3 reads CASSTSSTFGTQYF. CDR3 bases: TGTGCCAGCAGTACAAGTTCGACTTTCGGGACCCAGTACTTC. The chain recombines TRBV7-7 with TRBJ2-5; the D is unclear. The CDR3 is 14 amino acids. Germline CDR1 reads SSHAT; CDR2 reads FNYEAQ (reference sequence). The V end was cut by 6 bases, the J end by 7 bases, with 18 bases between.

The sample holds a few counts of this clone. The chain joins TRBV13 to TRBJ2-7, with 9 positions matching TRBD1. The CDR3 runs 16 residues. J gave up 0 bases and V 6 bases, and 9 bases lay outside the gene matches. In germline, CDR1 is PRHDT, CDR2 FYEKMQ (reference sequence). The CDR3 DNA follows: TGTGCCAGCAGGCCTAACAGGGGGCGAGTCTCCTACGAGCAGTACTTC. This codes for CASRPNRGRVSYEQYF.

This clone came up a few times. This rearrangement joins TRBV27 to TRBJ1-1; no clear D gene. Trimming cost V 3 bases and J 2 bases, with 7 bases left between them. The CDR3 is made up of 13 amino acids. CDR1 MNHEY and CDR2 SMNVEV come from the germline V gene (reference sequence). The CDR3 nucleotides are TGTGCCAGCAGTTTTTGGGGTAACACTGAAGCTTTCTTT. It translates to CASSFWGNTEAFF.

This chain joins TRBV7-2 and TRBJ2-7; 7 positions agree with TRBD2. The CDR3 has 17 amino acids. Germline CDR1 SGHTA, CDR2 FQGNSA. After removal of 5 bases from V and 2 bases from J, the junction contained 15 bases not matched to a gene. CDR3 amino acids: CASSGLWEGSPPYEQYF. In nucleotides, the CDR3 is TGTGCCAGCAGCGGTTTATGGGAGGGAAGTCCCCCCTACGAGCAGTACTTC.

A few counts support this clone. The chain has TRBV11-2 and TRBJ1-2; D ambiguous. The V gene's germline CDR1 is SGHAT and CDR2 FQNNGV. V was pared by 0 bases and J by 3 bases, with 11 bases between. This CDR3 comprises 15 residues. The CDR3 DNA sequence: TGTGCCAGCAGCTTAGATTCCCTACCGGACTATGGCTACACCTTC. Residues: CASSLDSLPDYGYTF.

The rearrangement links TRBV6-1 to TRBJ1-2; D ambiguous. The V end lost 4 bases, the J end lost 3 bases, and 12 bases lay between the germline ends. This CDR3 is 14 amino acids long. CDR1 is MNHNS, CDR2 SASEGT, per germline. The CDR3 here is CASSAPSGYYGYTF. CDR3 in DNA: TGTGCCAGCAGTGCCCCATCTGGGTACTATGGCTACACCTTC.

The chain has TRBV6-5 and TRBJ2-2; the match to TRBD1 covers 8 bases. V was pared by 9 bases and J by 7 bases, with 7 bases of the junction left unmatched. Germline assignment: CDR1 MNHEY and CDR2 SVGAGI. The CDR3 sequence is 13 residues long. The CDR3 loop is CASWDRISGELFF. The CDR3 DNA is TGTGCCAGTTGGGACAGGATTAGCGGGGAGCTGTTTTTT.

CDR3 residues: CASSRTSGLSSYEQYF. Written as DNA, the CDR3 is TGCGCCAGCAGCCGAACTAGCGGCCTAAGCTCCTACGAGCAGTACTTC. V is TRBV4-1 and J is TRBJ2-7; 8 nucleotides align to TRBD2. CDR3 size: 16 residues. Germline V lookup: CDR1 MGHRA, CDR2 YSYEKL. The V gene end was trimmed by 4 bases and the J gene end by 0 bases; junction bases not matched to a gene: 8.

The V gene is TRBV4-3, the J gene TRBJ2-2; 9 bases fit TRBD1. This CDR3 spans 15 amino acids. Germline CDR1 LGHNA, CDR2 YSLEER. Losses at the gene ends were 5 bases for V and 3 bases for J; bases not matched to a gene: 4. CDR3 bases: TGCGCCAGCAGCACTTGGACAGGGGACACCGGGGAGCTGTTTTTT. Translation gives CASSTWTGDTGELFF.

The table lists this clone with a few counts. V and J are TRBV15 and TRBJ2-1; D is perhaps TRBD2 (5 bases). V gave up 0 bases and J gave up 10 bases, with 16 bases separating them. The CDR3 has 15 residues. Germline-derived CDR1 and CDR2 are LNHNV and YYDKDF (reference sequence). The CDR3 protein is CATSRDRGLALEQFF. CDR3 DNA sequence: TGTGCCACCAGCAGAGATAGAGGGCTAGCCCTAGAGCAGTTCTTC.

This clone has only a few counts. J is TRBJ2-1 and V is TRBV10-3; possible D gene TRBD1, 6 bases. V lost 3 bases to trimming and J lost 0 bases, with 9 bases between them. CDR3 length equals 15 residues. In germline, CDR1 is ENHRY, CDR2 SYGVKD. In DNA form, the CDR3 reads TGTGCCATCAGTGATGTGGACAGCTCCTACAATGAGCAGTTCTTC. It translates to CAISDVDSSYNEQFF.